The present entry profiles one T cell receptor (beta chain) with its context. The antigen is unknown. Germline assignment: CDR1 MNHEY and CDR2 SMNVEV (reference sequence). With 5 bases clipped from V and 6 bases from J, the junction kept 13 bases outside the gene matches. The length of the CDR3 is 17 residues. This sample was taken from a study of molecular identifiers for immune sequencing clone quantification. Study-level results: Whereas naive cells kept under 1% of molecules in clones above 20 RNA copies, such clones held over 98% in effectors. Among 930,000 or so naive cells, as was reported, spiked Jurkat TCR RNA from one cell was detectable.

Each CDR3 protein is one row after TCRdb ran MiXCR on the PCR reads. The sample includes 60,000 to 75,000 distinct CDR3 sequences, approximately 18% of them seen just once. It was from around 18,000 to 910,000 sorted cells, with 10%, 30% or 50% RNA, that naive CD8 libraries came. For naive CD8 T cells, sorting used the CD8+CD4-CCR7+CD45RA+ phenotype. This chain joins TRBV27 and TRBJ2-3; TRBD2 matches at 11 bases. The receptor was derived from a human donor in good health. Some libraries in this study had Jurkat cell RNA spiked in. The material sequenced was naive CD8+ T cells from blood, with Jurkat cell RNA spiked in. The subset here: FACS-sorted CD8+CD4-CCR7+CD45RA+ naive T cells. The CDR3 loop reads CASSPLPLSGRVDTQYF. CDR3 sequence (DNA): TGTGCCAGCAGTCCTTTACCTCTTAGCGGGAGGGTTGATACGCAGTATTTT.